The entry below describes one T cell receptor beta chain. What it binds is not known. Trimming removed 4 bases from V and 8 bases from J, with 27 bases in between. CDR3 length: 18 amino acids. Per germline, CDR1 SGHRS and CDR2 YFSETQ. The data belong to a study of T cells in lung cancer brain metastases. Measured with immunoSEQ multiplex PCR; TCRdb has only the in-frame clones, and not every one. The sample lists thousands of clones, approximately 83% occurring once. Study-wide results and caveats: Few clones were shared between paired lesions (mean Morisita around 0.21); most were lesion-specific. Unique productive clones were significantly fewer in brain metastases: median approximately 1,600 versus 4,100. The analysis could not control for preoperative corticosteroids affecting T cell infiltration in brain metastases.

This receptor was identified in a man in his forties or fifties with non-small cell lung cancer. Sequencing was done on a sample of tumor tissue from the primary lung tumor. The chain uses TRBV5-1 and TRBJ2-2; perhaps D is TRBD1 or TRBD2 (7 bases each). CDR3 DNA sequence: TGCGCCAGCAGCCAAACACTACGGGACAGTGGACTAGTGGGGGAGCTGTTTTTT. Translating it yields CASSQTLRDSGLVGELFF.